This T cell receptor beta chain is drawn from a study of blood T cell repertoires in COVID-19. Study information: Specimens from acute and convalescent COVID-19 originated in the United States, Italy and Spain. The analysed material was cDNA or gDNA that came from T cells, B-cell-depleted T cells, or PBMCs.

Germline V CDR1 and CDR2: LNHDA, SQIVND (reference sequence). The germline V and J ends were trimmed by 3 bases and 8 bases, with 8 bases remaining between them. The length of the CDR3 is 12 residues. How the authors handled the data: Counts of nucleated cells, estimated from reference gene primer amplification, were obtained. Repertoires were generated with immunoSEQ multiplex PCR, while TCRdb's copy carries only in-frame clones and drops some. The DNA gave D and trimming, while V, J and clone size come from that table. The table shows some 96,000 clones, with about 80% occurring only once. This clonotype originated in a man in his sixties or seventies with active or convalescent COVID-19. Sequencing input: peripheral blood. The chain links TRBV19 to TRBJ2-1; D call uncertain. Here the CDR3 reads CASSMVGYEQFF. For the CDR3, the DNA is TGTGCCAGTAGTATGGTGGGCTATGAGCAGTTCTTC.